The present entry profiles one T cell receptor (beta chain) with its context. Here immunoSEQ multiplex PCR was the method, and the copy in TCRdb shows in-frame clones only, minus some. The sample contains fewer than 400,000 clones, about 85% of which appear only once. The sample belongs to a study of blood T cell repertoires in COVID-19. About the study: COVID-19 samples from acute and convalescent phases originated in the United States, Italy and Spain. PBMCs, B-cell-depleted T cells, or T cells were the source of the cDNA or gDNA that made up the material.

Participant-reported clinical history was the basis for cohort assignment. Germline V lookup: CDR1 SEHNR, CDR2 FQNEAQ (reference sequence). V was pared by 10 bases and J by 4 bases, with 11 bases of the junction left unmatched. The CDR3 is made up of 14 amino acids. Sequenced material: PBMCs or T cells enriched from blood (not recorded which). The TCR was taken from a woman in her 30s who had been exposed to COVID-19. The chain carries TRBV7-9 and TRBJ2-7; 9 bases line up with TRBD1. CDR3 residues: CATDDGTGRYEQYF. In nucleotides, the CDR3 is TGTGCCACCGACGACGGGACAGGGAGATACGAGCAGTACTTC.